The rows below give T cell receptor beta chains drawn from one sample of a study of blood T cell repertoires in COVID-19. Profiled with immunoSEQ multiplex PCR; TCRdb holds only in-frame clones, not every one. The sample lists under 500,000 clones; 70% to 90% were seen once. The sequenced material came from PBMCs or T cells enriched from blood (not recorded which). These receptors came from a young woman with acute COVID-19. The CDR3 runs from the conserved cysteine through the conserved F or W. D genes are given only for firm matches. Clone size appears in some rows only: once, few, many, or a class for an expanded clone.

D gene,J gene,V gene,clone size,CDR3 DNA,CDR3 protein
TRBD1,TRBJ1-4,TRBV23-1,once,TGCGCCAGCACGGGACAGGGGAATGAAAAACTGTTTTTT,CASTGQGNEKLFF
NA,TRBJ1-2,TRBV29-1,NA,TGCAGCGTATACAGTCGCTCCAACTATGGCTACACCTTC,CSVYSRSNYGYTF
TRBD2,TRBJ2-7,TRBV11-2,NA,TGTGCCAGCAGCTTATCCAGCGGGAGGGCTTACGAGCAGTACTTC,CASSLSSGRAYEQYF
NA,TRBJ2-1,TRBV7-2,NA,TGTGCCAGCAGCCTAGGTTCATACAATGAGCAGTTCTTC,CASSLGSYNEQFF
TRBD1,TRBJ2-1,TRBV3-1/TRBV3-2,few,TGTGCCAGCAGCTCTCGCCGGGACAGGGCCTTCTTC,CASSSRRDRAFF
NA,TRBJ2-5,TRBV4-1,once,TGCGCCAGCAGCCAAGAAGACAGAAACCAAGAGACCCAGTACTTC,CASSQEDRNQETQYF
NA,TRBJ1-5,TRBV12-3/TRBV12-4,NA,TGTGCCAGCAAGGGGGTTGGCAATCAGCCCCAGCATTTT,CASKGVGNQPQHF
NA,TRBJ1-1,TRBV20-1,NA,TGCAGTGCGAGTTACAGGGTTACTGAAGCTTTCTTT,CSASYRVTEAFF
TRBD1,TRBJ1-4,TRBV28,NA,TGTGCCAGCAGTTCGGGACAGTCTGAAAAACTGTTTTTT,CASSSGQSEKLFF
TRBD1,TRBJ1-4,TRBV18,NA,TGTGCCAGCTCACGCATCCCGGGACAGGGGGATGAAAAACTGTTTTTT,CASSRIPGQGDEKLFF
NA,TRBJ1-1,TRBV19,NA,TGTGCCAGTACCCCCTCCGGGACAACGAACACTGAAGCTTTCTTT,CASTPSGTTNTEAFF
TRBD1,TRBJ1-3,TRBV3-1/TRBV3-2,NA,TGTGCCAGCAGCTCCGGGACAGGGATCGAGGGAAACACCATATATTTT,CASSSGTGIEGNTIYF
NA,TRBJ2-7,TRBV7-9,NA,TGTGCCAGCAGCTTAGCGCAGGGCCCAACTTCCTACGAGCAGTACTTC,CASSLAQGPTSYEQYF